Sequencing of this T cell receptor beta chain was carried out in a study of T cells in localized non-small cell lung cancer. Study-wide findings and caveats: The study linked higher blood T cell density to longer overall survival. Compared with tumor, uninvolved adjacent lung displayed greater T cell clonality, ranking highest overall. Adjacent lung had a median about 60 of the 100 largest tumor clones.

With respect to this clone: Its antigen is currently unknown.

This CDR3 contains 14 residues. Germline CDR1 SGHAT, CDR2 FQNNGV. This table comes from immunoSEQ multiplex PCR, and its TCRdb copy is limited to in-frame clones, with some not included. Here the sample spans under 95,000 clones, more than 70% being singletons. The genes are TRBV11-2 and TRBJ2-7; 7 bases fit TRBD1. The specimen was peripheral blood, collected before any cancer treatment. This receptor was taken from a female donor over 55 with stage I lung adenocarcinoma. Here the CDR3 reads CASKVDQGAYEQYF. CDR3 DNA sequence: TGTGCTTCGAAGGTGGATCAGGGGGCCTACGAGCAGTACTTC.